These 27 T cell receptor beta chains were all obtained from the same sample, sequenced in a study of T cell repertoires in aging, cancer and after chemotherapy. TCR beta rearrangements were amplified from peripheral blood genomic DNA. Multiplex touch-down PCR with TRB-A/B primers amplified rearranged V-D-J TRB sequences. Each CDR3 protein gets one entry after TCRdb re-called the multiplex PCR reads with MiXCR. The sample has about 2,500 distinct CDR3 sequences, roughly 23% seen once. The sample was blood. The receptors stem from a human donor with a solid tumor.

Relative to its sample, this clonotype is medium-sized. DNA of the CDR3: TGTGCCAGCAGCGCCCAGGCTAACTATGGCTACACCTTC. It specifies CASSAQANYGYTF. The V call is TRBV7-9, the J call TRBJ1-2; D is unclear. With 5 bases removed from V and 0 bases from J, the gap between germline ends came to 7 bases. Germline values: CDR1 SEHNR, CDR2 FQNEAQ (reference sequence). The CDR3 runs to 13 residues.

V is TRBV12-3 or TRBV12-4 and J is TRBJ2-2, with 9 bases aligning to TRBD1. With V trimmed by 6 bases and J by 4 bases, 9 bases remained unmatched. There are 16 residues in the CDR3. The CDR3 DNA reads TGTGCCAGCAGACCGAACAGGGGGCCCTCCACCGGGGAGCTGTTTTTT. It translates to CASRPNRGPSTGELFF.

For this clonotype: A read error may account for a junction end that differs from germline. This chain uses TRBV7-7 with TRBJ2-3; possibly TRBD1 for D (6 bases). The CDR3 consists of 14 residues. Per germline, CDR1 SSHAT and CDR2 FNYEAQ (reference sequence). As DNA, the CDR3 is TGTGCTAGCAGCTCCGGGACAACAAAGGATACGCAGTATTTT. Amino acid sequence: CASSSGTTKDTQYF.

With regard to this clonotype: A much bigger clone sits one base away, suggesting this may be a read error. This chain uses TRBV10-1 with TRBJ2-3, with TRBD1 matching over 11 bases. The CDR3 length is 16 residues. The germline CDR1 and CDR2 sequences are WNHNN and SYGVQD (reference sequence). The CDR3 protein is CASSGTGGHGTDTLYF. The DNA for the CDR3 is TGCGCCAGCAGTGGGACAGGGGGCCATGGGACAGATACGCTGTATTTT.

This clonotype was seen more than once but under ten times. The rearrangement links TRBV20-1 to TRBJ2-1, with D possibly matching TRBD2 (6 bases). There are 16 residues in the CDR3. Trimming pared 3 bases from V and 0 bases from J, leaving 15 bases between. Per germline, CDR1 DFQATT and CDR2 SNEGSKA (reference sequence). The CDR3, as DNA: TGCAGTGCTAGTGGTCCGGGGGTAAGCTCCTACAATGAGCAGTTCTTC. Protein: CSASGPGVSSYNEQFF.

This clonotype was observed a few times. The chain employs TRBV5-1 and TRBJ2-6; TRBD1 matches 7 bases. Trimming at V came to 3 bases and at J to 11 bases, leaving 8 bases not matched to a gene. Germline assignment: CDR1 SGHRS and CDR2 YFSETQ. This CDR3 contains 14 residues. The CDR3 loop reads CASSWGTQGDVLTF. The CDR3 nucleotides read TGCGCCAGCAGCTGGGGGACCCAGGGGGACGTCCTGACTTTC. Full variable domain (missing parts from reference TRBV5-1 and TRBJ2-6): KAGVTQTPRYLIKTRGQQVTLSCSPISGHRSVSWYQQTPGQGLQFLFEYFSETQRNKGNFPGRFSGRQFSNSRSEMNVSTLELGDSALYLCASSWGTQGDVLTFGAGSRLTVL.

This chain connects TRBV5-1 to TRBJ1-4, with D unclear. V dropped 2 bases and J dropped 0 bases, with 5 bases sitting between them. This CDR3 is built from 14 residues. Germline V gene lookup returns CDR1 SGHRS and CDR2 YFSETQ. This CDR3 reads CASSFGATNEKLFF. The CDR3 DNA sequence: TGCGCCAGCAGCTTCGGTGCAACTAATGAAAAACTGTTTTTT.

The chain combines TRBV11-2 with TRBJ2-2; TRBD1 matches 8 bases. The V gene's germline CDR1 is SGHAT and CDR2 FQNNGV. The CDR3 has 14 amino acids. Trimming took 8 bases from V and 2 from J; bases not matched to a gene: 4. CDR3 protein: CASGQGINTGELFF. The DNA of the CDR3 is TGTGCCAGCGGACAGGGCATTAACACCGGGGAGCTGTTTTTT.

Turning to this clonotype: This may come from a read error, since a much larger clone is one base off. The CDR3 end shows no conserved phenylalanine or tryptophan, and so a read error is likely. This chain joins TRBV6-1 and TRBJ2-5, with D possibly being TRBD1 (6 bases). V lost 5 bases to trimming and J lost 2 bases, with 12 bases between them. The length of the CDR3 is 14 residues. Germline lookup yields CDR1 MNHNS and CDR2 SASEGT. For the CDR3, the DNA is TGTGCCAGCAGTTCAAGACAGGAACAAGAGACCCAGTACTTA. This translates into CASSSRQEQETQYL.

This chain uses TRBV12-3 or TRBV12-4 with TRBJ1-1; D unresolved. With 6 bases removed from V and 6 bases from J, the gap between germline ends came to 11 bases. This CDR3 has 12 residues. CDR3 sequence: CASRRWKAEAFF. The CDR3 region has the DNA TGTGCCAGCAGAAGATGGAAGGCTGAAGCTTTCTTT.

This clonotype was seen a handful of times. The genes are TRBV7-3 and TRBJ1-5; D not resolved. The CDR3 sequence is 13 residues long. Germline values: CDR1 SGHTA, CDR2 FQGTGA. V gave up 5 bases and J gave up 4 bases, with 9 bases separating them. The CDR3 region is CASSQGRNQPQHF. CDR3 coding DNA: TGTGCCAGCAGCCAAGGACGGAATCAGCCCCAGCATTTT.

This clonotype is categorized as medium-sized. V is TRBV19 and J is TRBJ2-5, with 10 nucleotides matching TRBD2. With 9 bases clipped from V and 7 bases from J, the junction kept 14 bases outside the gene matches. The CDR3 loop spans 15 amino acids. CDR1 and CDR2 (germline): LNHDA, SQIVND (reference sequence). CDR3 residues: CASAEQASGGGTQYF. The CDR3 coding sequence is TGTGCCAGCGCGGAACAGGCTAGCGGGGGTGGGACCCAGTACTTC. The whole variable domain, filled in from reference TRBV19 and TRBJ2-5, reads DGGITQSPKYLFRKEGQNVTLSCEQNLNHDAMYWYRQDPGQGLRLIYYSQIVNDFQKGDIAEGYSVSREKKESFPLTVTSAQKNPTAFYLCASAEQASGGGTQYFGPGTRLLVL.

The chain has TRBV20-1 and TRBJ2-7; D is perhaps TRBD2 (6 bases). Germline CDR1 DFQATT, CDR2 SNEGSKA (reference sequence). V was trimmed by 3 bases and J by 1 base, leaving 13 bases between them. CDR3 length: 14 amino acids. CDR3 residues: CSAREGPQSYEQYF. For the CDR3, the DNA is TGCAGTGCTAGGGAGGGTCCACAGTCCTACGAGCAGTACTTC.

In its sample, this clonotype is medium-sized. This chain joins TRBV7-2 and TRBJ1-2; D uncertain. V was pared by 1 base and J by 5 bases, with 11 bases between. The CDR3 covers 14 residues. In germline, CDR1 is SGHTA, CDR2 FQGNSA. The CDR3 is CASSLGLTNYGYTF. The CDR3 DNA sequence: TGTGCCAGCAGCTTAGGTTTGACAAATTATGGCTACACCTTC.

V is TRBV5-1 and J is TRBJ2-7, with 7 bases fitting TRBD1. J lost 3 bases, V lost 4 bases, and 1 base had no gene match. From germline, CDR1 is SGHRS and CDR2 YFSETQ. There are 12 residues in the CDR3. For the CDR3, the DNA is TGCGCCAGCAGCGGGACAGACTACGAGCAGTACTTC. Residues: CASSGTDYEQYF.

By share of the sample, this clonotype is medium-sized. This chain joins TRBV10-1 and TRBJ2-3, with D perhaps assigned TRBD1 or TRBD2 (5 bases each). Germline V CDR1 and CDR2: WNHNN, SYGVQD (reference sequence). The CDR3 sequence is 14 residues long. Deletions cut 5 bases from V and 1 base from J, with 10 bases between. The CDR3 sequence: CASSRDRRTDTQYF. CDR3 bases: TGCGCCAGCAGTAGGGACCGCCGCACAGATACGCAGTATTTT.

Sample share makes this clonotype medium-sized (0.01 to 0.1%). The rearrangement links TRBV10-3 to TRBJ2-3; D ambiguous. The germline V gene encodes CDR1 ENHRY and CDR2 SYGVKD. The ends were cut back, 2 bases at V and 2 bases at J, with 11 bases in the middle. This CDR3 has 15 residues. The CDR3, as DNA: TGTGCCATCAGTGAGGATAACCGAAACACAGATACGCAGTATTTT. The encoded protein is CAISEDNRNTDTQYF.

This chain joins TRBV4-3 and TRBJ1-4; a weak D match, TRBD1 (5 bases). The CDR3 runs to 15 residues. The V gene's germline CDR1 is LGHNA and CDR2 YSLEER. Trimming took 1 base from V and 0 from J, leaving 6 bases between them. CDR3 region: CASSQGGATNEKLFF. The CDR3 DNA sequence: TGCGCCAGCAGCCAAGGGGGGGCAACTAATGAAAAACTGTTTTTT.

This clonotype was detected only a few times. The genes are TRBV12-3 or TRBV12-4 and TRBJ2-7; TRBD1 aligns across 7 bases. This CDR3 is 15 amino acids long. Trimming cost V 6 bases and J 1 base; bases outside gene matches: 9. The CDR3 DNA is TGTGCCAGCAGCAACAGGGGAAGAGGATCCTACGAGCAGTACTTC. This encodes CASSNRGRGSYEQYF.

This clonotype was seen a handful of times. The chain has TRBV18 and TRBJ1-2; no clear D gene. The CDR3 consists of 17 residues. V was cut by 3 bases and J by 0 bases, with 17 bases left in between. Germline CDR1 is KGHSH and CDR2 is LQKENI. CDR3 nucleotides: TGTGCCAGCTCACCTCCCTCAATCCGTATCACTAACTATGGCTACACCTTC. Translation: CASSPPSIRITNYGYTF.

This clonotype was seen a handful of times. The CDR3 sequence is CATKQWGDSPLHF. The CDR3 bases are TGTGCAACCAAACAGTGGGGGGATTCACCCCTCCACTTT. The rearrangement joins TRBV2 to TRBJ1-6; D is perhaps TRBD1 (5 bases). The V gene's germline CDR1 is SNHLY and CDR2 FYNNEI. There are 13 residues in the CDR3. The full variable domain, with the rest looked up from reference TRBV2 and TRBJ1-6, is EPEVTQTPSHQVTQMGQEVILRCVPISNHLYFYWYRQILGQKVEFLVSFYNNEISEKSEIFDDQFSVERPDGSNFTLKIRSTKLEDSAMYFCATKQWGDSPLHFGNGTRLTVT.

The chain couples TRBV9 to TRBJ1-5, with TRBD1 as a possible D gene (5 bases). Trimming shortened V by 4 bases and J by 0 bases, and 14 bases separated the two germline ends. The germline V gene has CDR1 SGDLS and CDR2 YYNGEE. The CDR3 sequence is 16 residues long. The CDR3 protein is CASSPGTTFSNQPQHF. The CDR3 DNA sequence: TGTGCCAGCAGCCCTGGGACTACCTTTAGCAATCAGCCCCAGCATTTT.

This clonotype was found a few times. V usage is TRBV27 and J usage is TRBJ2-1; D is unresolved. The ends were cut back, 10 bases at V and 7 bases at J, with 17 bases in the middle. The CDR3 length is 13 residues. The germline V gene encodes CDR1 MNHEY and CDR2 SMNVEV (reference sequence). CDR3 in amino acids: CATRLIDRNEQFF. The CDR3 DNA reads as TGTGCCACCCGCTTAATAGACCGGAATGAGCAGTTCTTC.

A note on this clonotype: A single base separates this from a much larger clone, so it may be a read error. The DNA of the CDR3 is TGTGCCTGGAAGACAGGAGACACTGAAGCTTTCTTT. It is translated as CAWKTGDTEAFF. The chain recombines TRBV30 with TRBJ1-1; a possible D gene is TRBD1 (6 bases). The CDR3 is 12 residues long. The V end was cut by 4 bases, the J end by 3 bases, with 9 bases between. Germline CDR1 GTSNPN, CDR2 SVGIG (reference sequence).

This rearrangement joins TRBV4-3 to TRBJ2-2, with TRBD2 matching 7 bases. Losses at the gene ends were 3 bases for V and 3 bases for J; bases not matched to a gene: 7. Germline assignment: CDR1 LGHNA and CDR2 YSLEER. The CDR3 sequence is 16 residues long. The CDR3 region is CASSHASGYYTGELFF. The CDR3 nucleotides read TGCGCCAGCAGCCACGCTAGCGGCTATTACACCGGGGAGCTGTTTTTT.

This clonotype rates as medium-sized (0.01 to 0.1%). This chain connects TRBV6-1 to TRBJ1-6, with D uncertain. V was shortened by 4 bases and J by 7 bases, with 17 bases between the two germline ends. The CDR3 has 16 amino acids. Germline CDR1 reads MNHNS; CDR2 reads SASEGT. The DNA for the CDR3 is TGTGCCAGCAGTGCCGCGCCGCCTCGTCCGAATTCACCCCTCCACTTT. Its protein is CASSAAPPRPNSPLHF.

Turning to this clonotype: Just one base apart from a much larger clone, this may be a read error. The gene calls are TRBV20-1 and TRBJ1-2, with 7 bases fitting TRBD1. This CDR3 has 14 residues. Germline V gene lookup returns CDR1 DFQATT and CDR2 SNEGSKA (reference sequence). The CDR3 reads CNARLQQGYYGYTF. Written as DNA, the CDR3 is TGCAATGCTAGGTTACAACAGGGGTACTATGGCTACACCTTC.